The source of this T cell receptor beta chain is a study of response to subunit inactivated influenza vaccine. TCRdb independently ran MiXCR on the RT-PCR reads; one entry per CDR3 protein. This table holds around 250,000 distinct CDR3 sequences, less than 15% found once. This clonotype has at least ten counts. The CDR3 is made up of 12 amino acids. V was cut by 0 bases and J by 9 bases, with 6 bases left in between. Germline values: CDR1 MNHEY, CDR2 SMNVEV (reference sequence). The chain couples TRBV27 to TRBJ2-1; no clear D gene. Specimen: non-naive T cells sorted from PBMCs, collected 14 to 15 days before vaccination. The sequence came from a man aged 45 to 65 who received an inactivated influenza vaccine. The DNA of the CDR3 is TGTGCCAGCAGTTTATCCCCCCCTGAGCAGTTCTTC. Protein: CASSLSPPEQFF.